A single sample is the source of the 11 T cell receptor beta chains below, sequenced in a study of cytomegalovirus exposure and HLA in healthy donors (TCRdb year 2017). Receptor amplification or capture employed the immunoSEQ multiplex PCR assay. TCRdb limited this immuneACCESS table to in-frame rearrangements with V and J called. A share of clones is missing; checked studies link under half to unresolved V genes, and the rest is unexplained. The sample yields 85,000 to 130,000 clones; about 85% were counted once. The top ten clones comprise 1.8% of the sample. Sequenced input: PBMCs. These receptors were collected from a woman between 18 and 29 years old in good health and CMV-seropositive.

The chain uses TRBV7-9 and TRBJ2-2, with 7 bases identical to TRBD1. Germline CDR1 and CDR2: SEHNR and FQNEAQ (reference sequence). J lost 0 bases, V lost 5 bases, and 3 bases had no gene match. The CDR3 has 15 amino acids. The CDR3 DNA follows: TGTGCCAGCAGCATCGACAGGGCGAACACCGGGGAGCTGTTTTTT. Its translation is CASSIDRANTGELFF.

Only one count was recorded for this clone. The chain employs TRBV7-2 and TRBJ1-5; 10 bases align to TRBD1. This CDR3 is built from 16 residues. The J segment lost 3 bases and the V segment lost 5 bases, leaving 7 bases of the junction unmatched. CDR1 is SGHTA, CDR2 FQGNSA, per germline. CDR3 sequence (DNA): TGTGCCAGCAGCGACCGGGACAGGGGTTTCAATCAGCCCCAGCATTTT. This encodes CASSDRDRGFNQPQHF. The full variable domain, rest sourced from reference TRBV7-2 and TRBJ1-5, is GAGVSQSPSNKVTEKGKDVELRCDPISGHTALYWYRQSLGQGLEFLIYFQGNSAPDKSGLPSDRFSAERTGGSVSTLTIQRTQQEDSAVYLCASSDRDRGFNQPQHFGDGTRLSIL.

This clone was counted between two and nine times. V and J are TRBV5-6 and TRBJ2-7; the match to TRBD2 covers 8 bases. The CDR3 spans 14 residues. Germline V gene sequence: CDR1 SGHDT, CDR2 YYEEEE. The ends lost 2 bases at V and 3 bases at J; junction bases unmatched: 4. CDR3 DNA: TGTGCCAGCAGCTTCCCGGGGGGGAACTACGAGCAGTACGTC. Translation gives CASSFPGGNYEQYV.

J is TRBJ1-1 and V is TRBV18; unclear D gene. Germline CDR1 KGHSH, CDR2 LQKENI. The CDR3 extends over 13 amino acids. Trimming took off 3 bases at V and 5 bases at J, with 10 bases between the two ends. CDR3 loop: CASSPVAETEAFF. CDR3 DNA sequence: TGTGCCAGCTCACCCGTGGCGGAGACTGAAGCTTTCTTT.

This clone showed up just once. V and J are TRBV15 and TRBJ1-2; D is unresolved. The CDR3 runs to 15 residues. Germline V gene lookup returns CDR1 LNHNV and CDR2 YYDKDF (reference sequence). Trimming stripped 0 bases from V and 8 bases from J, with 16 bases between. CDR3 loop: CATSRDFSGKGGYTF. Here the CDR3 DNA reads TGTGCCACCAGCAGAGATTTCTCGGGGAAGGGCGGCTACACCTTC. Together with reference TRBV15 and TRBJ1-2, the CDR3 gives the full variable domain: DAMVIQNPRYQVTQFGKPVTLSCSQTLNHNVMYWYQQKSSQAPKLLFHYYDKDFNNEADTPDNFQSRRPNTSFCFLDIRSPGLGDTAMYLCATSRDFSGKGGYTFGSGTRLTVV.

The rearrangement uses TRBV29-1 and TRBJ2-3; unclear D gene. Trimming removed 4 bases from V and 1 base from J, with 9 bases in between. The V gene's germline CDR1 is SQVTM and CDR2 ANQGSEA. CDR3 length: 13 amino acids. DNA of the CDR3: TGCAGCGTTGTAAAGCAGGGCACAGATACGCAGTATTTT. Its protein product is CSVVKQGTDTQYF.

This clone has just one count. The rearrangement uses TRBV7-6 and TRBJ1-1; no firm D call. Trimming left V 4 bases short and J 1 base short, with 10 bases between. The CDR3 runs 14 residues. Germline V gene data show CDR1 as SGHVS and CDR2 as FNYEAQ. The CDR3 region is CASSSAAANTEAFF. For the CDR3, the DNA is TGTGCCAGCAGCTCCGCTGCGGCGAACACTGAAGCTTTCTTT.

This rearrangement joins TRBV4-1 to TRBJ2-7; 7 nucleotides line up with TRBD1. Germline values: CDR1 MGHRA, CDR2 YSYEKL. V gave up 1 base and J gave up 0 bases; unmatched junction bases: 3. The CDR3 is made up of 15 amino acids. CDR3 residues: CASSQVEGASYEQYF. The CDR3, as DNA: TGCGCCAGCAGCCAAGTAGAGGGGGCCTCCTACGAGCAGTACTTC.

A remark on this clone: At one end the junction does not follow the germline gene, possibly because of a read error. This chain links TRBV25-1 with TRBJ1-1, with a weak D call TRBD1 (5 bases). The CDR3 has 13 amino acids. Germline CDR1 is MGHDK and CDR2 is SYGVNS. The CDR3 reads CASIMNSGTGAFF. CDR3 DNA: TGTGCCAGCATTATGAATTCGGGGACTGGAGCTTTCTTT.

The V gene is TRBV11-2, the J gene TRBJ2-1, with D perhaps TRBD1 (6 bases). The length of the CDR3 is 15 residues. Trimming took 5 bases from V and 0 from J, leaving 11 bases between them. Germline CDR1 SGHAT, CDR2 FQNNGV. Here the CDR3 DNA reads TGTGCCAGCAGCCTACAGGGATTCTCCTACAATGAGCAGTTCTTC. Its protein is CASSLQGFSYNEQFF.

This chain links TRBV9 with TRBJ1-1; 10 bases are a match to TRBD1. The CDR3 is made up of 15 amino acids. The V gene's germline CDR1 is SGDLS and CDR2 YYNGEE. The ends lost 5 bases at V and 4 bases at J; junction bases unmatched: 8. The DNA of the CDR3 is TGTGCCAGCAGTTTTAGGGACAGGGGCGGCACTGAAGCTTTCTTT. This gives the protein CASSFRDRGGTEAFF.